One and the same sample provided the 26 T cell receptor beta chains below, sequenced in a study of blood T cell repertoires in COVID-19. Assay: immunoSEQ multiplex PCR; the TCRdb copy retains only in-frame clones and omits some. The sample lists 150,000 to 200,000 clones, around 79% seen once, with 26% in the top ten. Specimen: peripheral blood. These receptors were obtained from a woman in her seventies with acute or convalescent COVID-19.

This clone appeared once. The chain is built from TRBV9 and TRBJ1-4; D ambiguous. The V gene's germline CDR1 is SGDLS and CDR2 YYNGEE. The V and J ends lost 0 bases and 8 bases respectively, with 11 bases between them. The CDR3 spans 14 residues. In DNA, the CDR3 is TGTGCCAGCAGCGTAGGACCGCGGAGGGAAAAACTGTTTTTT. Its protein is CASSVGPRREKLFF.

The J gene is TRBJ2-1, the V gene TRBV7-7; possible D gene TRBD2, 5 bases. This CDR3 is 13 amino acids long. Germline V gives CDR1 SSHAT, CDR2 FNYEAQ (reference sequence). Trimming removed 4 bases from V and 8 bases from J, with 12 bases in between. CDR3 in amino acids: CASSSGMTHEQFF. The CDR3 region has the DNA TGTGCCAGCAGCTCCGGGATGACCCATGAGCAGTTCTTC.

This clone was counted a single time. The J gene is TRBJ2-5, the V gene TRBV13, with TRBD1 matching 9 bases. This CDR3 is 14 amino acids long. The V gene end was trimmed by 3 bases and the J gene end by 5 bases; junction bases not matched to a gene: 4. In germline, CDR1 is PRHDT, CDR2 FYEKMQ (reference sequence). The CDR3 nucleotides read TGTGCCAGCAGCTTCCGGGACAGGGTGGAGACCCAGTACTTC. Translating gives CASSFRDRVETQYF.

J is TRBJ2-1 and V is TRBV14, with D possibly matching TRBD2 (6 bases). Trimming took off 1 base at V and 0 bases at J, with 10 bases between the two ends. Germline CDR1 SGHDN, CDR2 FVKESK. The CDR3 is made up of 16 amino acids. CDR3 region: CASSQVAGTSYNEQFF. The CDR3 bases are TGTGCCAGCAGCCAAGTCGCGGGGACCTCCTACAATGAGCAGTTCTTC. The full variable domain, completed using reference TRBV14 and TRBJ2-1, is EAGVTQFPSHSVIEKGQTVTLRCDPISGHDNLYWYRRVMGKEIKFLLHFVKESKQDESGMPNNRFLAERTGGTYSTLKVQPAELEDSGVYFCASSQVAGTSYNEQFFGPGTRLTVL.

The V gene is TRBV29-1, the J gene TRBJ2-5; 7 bases are a match to TRBD1. J lost 5 bases, V lost 7 bases, and 10 bases had no gene match. The CDR3 loop spans 13 amino acids. CDR1 and CDR2 from the germline V gene are SQVTM and ANQGSEA. This chain's CDR3 is CSATPGTVETQYF. The CDR3 nucleotides are TGCAGCGCGACCCCCGGGACAGTTGAGACCCAGTACTTC. Complete variable domain (other parts from reference TRBV29-1 and TRBJ2-5): SAVISQKPSRDICQRGTSLTIQCQVDSQVTMMFWYRQQPGQSLTLIATANQGSEATYESGFVIDKFPISRPNLTFSTLTVSNMSPEDSSIYLCSATPGTVETQYFGPGTRLLVL.

The rearrangement joins TRBV5-1 to TRBJ2-5; 12 nucleotides line up with TRBD2. CDR1 and CDR2 from the germline V gene are SGHRS and YFSETQ. The CDR3 spans 15 residues. Trimming at V came to 4 bases and at J to 2 bases, leaving 3 bases not matched to a gene. CDR3 sequence (DNA): TGCGCCAGCAGCACGGGGACTAGCGGGCAAGAGACCCAGTACTTC. Amino acids: CASSTGTSGQETQYF.

V is TRBV6-5 and J is TRBJ1-2; D is possibly TRBD1 (6 bases). Trimming took 9 bases from V and 8 from J, leaving 19 bases between them. This CDR3 comprises 13 residues. Germline V gene data show CDR1 as MNHEY and CDR2 as SVGAGI. Here the CDR3 reads CASGTNRVAGYTF. For the CDR3, the DNA is TGTGCCAGTGGAACTAACAGGGTTGCGGGCTACACCTTC.

J is TRBJ1-1 and V is TRBV5-1, with TRBD1 matching over 8 bases. The germline CDR1 and CDR2 sequences are SGHRS and YFSETQ. Trimming took 7 bases from V and 1 from J; bases not matched to a gene: 6. The CDR3 sequence is 14 residues long. The CDR3 is CASYPGGENTEAFF. The CDR3 nucleotides are TGCGCCAGCTACCCAGGGGGCGAGAACACTGAAGCTTTCTTT. The entire variable domain, with the rest obtained from reference TRBV5-1 and TRBJ1-1, is as follows: KAGVTQTPRYLIKTRGQQVTLSCSPISGHRSVSWYQQTPGQGLQFLFEYFSETQRNKGNFPGRFSGRQFSNSRSEMNVSTLELGDSALYLCASYPGGENTEAFFGQGTRLTVV.

The chain is built from TRBV11-2 and TRBJ2-2, with 7 bases fitting TRBD2. CDR1 and CDR2 from the germline V gene are SGHAT and FQNNGV. J lost 7 bases, V lost 5 bases, and 7 bases had no gene match. There are 14 residues in the CDR3. CDR3 residues: CASSRMGRGGELFF. DNA of the CDR3: TGTGCCAGCAGCCGAATGGGGAGGGGCGGGGAGCTGTTTTTT.

The V call is TRBV27, the J call TRBJ2-5, with a possible D match to TRBD1 (5 bases). The V and J ends lost 4 bases and 4 bases respectively, with 13 bases between them. The CDR3 runs 14 residues. Germline V CDR1 and CDR2: MNHEY, SMNVEV (reference sequence). The CDR3 DNA is TGTGCCAGCAGTTCCAGGGTGTTCCCAGAGACCCAGTACTTC. It translates to CASSSRVFPETQYF.

This clone was found once. J is TRBJ2-7 and V is TRBV18; 8 bases match TRBD1. Germline trimming cut 6 bases from V and 6 bases from J; bases unmatched to any gene: 4. The CDR3 totals 12 residues. CDR1 is KGHSH, CDR2 LQKENI, per germline. CDR3 in amino acids: CASSTGAPEQYF. CDR3 DNA: TGTGCCAGCTCGACAGGGGCCCCCGAGCAGTACTTC.

V gene TRBV29-1 combines with J gene TRBJ1-5; TRBD1 matches at 9 bases. Germline V gene sequence: CDR1 SQVTM, CDR2 ANQGSEA. Unmatched junction bases numbered 3, after V lost 4 bases and J lost 2 bases. The CDR3 covers 14 residues. The CDR3 reads CSVGTGVGNQPQHF. DNA for the CDR3: TGCAGCGTTGGGACAGGGGTGGGCAATCAGCCCCAGCATTTT. The full variable domain, in which reference TRBV29-1 and TRBJ1-5 provide the parts outside the CDR3, is SAVISQKPSRDICQRGTSLTIQCQVDSQVTMMFWYRQQPGQSLTLIATANQGSEATYESGFVIDKFPISRPNLTFSTLTVSNMSPEDSSIYLCSVGTGVGNQPQHFGDGTRLSIL.

This chain joins TRBV27 and TRBJ1-1; TRBD1 is a possible D gene (6 bases). This CDR3 has 16 residues. The germline V gene has CDR1 MNHEY and CDR2 SMNVEV (reference sequence). Trimming left V 6 bases short and J 0 bases short, with 17 bases between. CDR3 in DNA: TGTGCCAGCAGGTCGGCGGCAGGGGTGATGAACACTGAAGCTTTCTTT. This sequence encodes CASRSAAGVMNTEAFF.

The chain couples TRBV9 to TRBJ2-1; D is possibly TRBD2 (6 bases). The CDR3 runs 16 residues. Trimming left V 3 bases short and J 0 bases short, with 13 bases between. The germline V gene encodes CDR1 SGDLS and CDR2 YYNGEE. The CDR3 protein is CASSAAGQGSYNEQFF. The CDR3 DNA follows: TGTGCCAGCAGCGCGGCGGGGCAGGGCTCCTACAATGAGCAGTTCTTC.

The chain joins TRBV5-1 to TRBJ2-1; 12 positions agree with TRBD2. Trimming took 4 bases from V and 9 from J; bases not matched to a gene: 8. The CDR3 runs 15 residues. From germline, CDR1 is SGHRS and CDR2 YFSETQ. CDR3 in DNA: TGCGCCAGCAGCCACTCTAGCGGGAGGGCCCTTGAGCAGTTCTTC. It yields the protein CASSHSSGRALEQFF.

The chain recombines TRBV5-1 with TRBJ2-2, with 9 nucleotides matching TRBD2. V shed 0 bases and J 5 bases; nucleotides not matched to a gene: 2. The CDR3 has 15 amino acids. Germline V CDR1 and CDR2: SGHRS, YFSETQ. The CDR3 nucleotides are TGCGCCAGCAGCTTGGACCTAGCGGGAACCGGGGAGCTGTTTTTT. Translated: CASSLDLAGTGELFF.

V usage is TRBV7-2 and J usage is TRBJ1-6; 9 bases align to TRBD1. The CDR3 extends over 14 amino acids. V dropped 5 bases and J dropped 7; count of bases not matched to a gene: 3. Germline V lookup: CDR1 SGHTA, CDR2 FQGNSA. The CDR3 DNA sequence: TGTGCCAGCAGCGGCACAGGGGGCAATTCACCCCTCCACTTT. Translating it yields CASSGTGGNSPLHF.

The J gene is TRBJ1-3, the V gene TRBV2; D may be TRBD1 (5 bases). CDR3 length equals 15 residues. Per the germline V gene, CDR1 is SNHLY and CDR2 is FYNNEI. Trimming left V 3 bases short and J 0 bases short, with 9 bases between. CDR3 residues: CASSDRGNSGNTIYF. The CDR3 DNA reads TGTGCCAGCAGTGATAGGGGTAACTCTGGAAACACCATATATTTT.

This sequence joins TRBV13 and TRBJ1-1, with TRBD1 as a possible D gene (5 bases). The CDR3 contains 12 residues. V lost 2 bases, J lost 5 bases, and 6 bases lay in between. Germline CDR1 is PRHDT and CDR2 is FYEKMQ (reference sequence). The CDR3 loop reads CASSLKGTEAFF. The CDR3 nucleotides are TGTGCCAGCAGCTTAAAGGGGACTGAAGCTTTCTTT. The whole variable domain, remainder taken from reference TRBV13 and TRBJ1-1, is AAGVIQSPRHLIKEKRETATLKCYPIPRHDTVYWYQQGPGQDPQFLISFYEKMQSDKGSIPDRFSAQQFSDYHSELNMSSLELGDSALYFCASSLKGTEAFFGQGTRLTVV.

The rearrangement uses TRBV7-9 and TRBJ2-1; 10 bases are a match to TRBD2. Per the germline V gene, CDR1 is SEHNR and CDR2 is FQNEAQ (reference sequence). After removal of 4 bases from V and 9 bases from J, the junction contained 9 bases not matched to a gene. There are 15 residues in the CDR3. The chain's CDR3 is CASSSRGTSAGEQFF. DNA for the CDR3: TGTGCCAGCAGCTCCCGCGGGACTAGCGCCGGTGAGCAGTTCTTC.

Only a few counts were recorded for this clone. J is TRBJ1-2 and V is TRBV29-1; no reliable D call. CDR1 SQVTM and CDR2 ANQGSEA come from the germline V gene. The CDR3 totals 13 residues. V was shortened by 7 bases and J by 8 bases, with 20 bases between the two germline ends. CDR3 loop: CSARTEAGKGYTF. CDR3 bases: TGCAGCGCCCGGACGGAAGCGGGTAAAGGCTACACCTTC. Full variable domain (rest looked up from reference TRBV29-1 and TRBJ1-2): SAVISQKPSRDICQRGTSLTIQCQVDSQVTMMFWYRQQPGQSLTLIATANQGSEATYESGFVIDKFPISRPNLTFSTLTVSNMSPEDSSIYLCSARTEAGKGYTFGSGTRLTVV.

This chain connects TRBV6-1 to TRBJ1-5; D is ambiguous. With 1 base removed from V and 9 bases from J, the gap between germline ends came to 13 bases. Germline V CDR1 and CDR2: MNHNS, SASEGT. This CDR3 comprises 14 residues. CDR3 residues: CASSEETITRPQHF. As DNA, the CDR3 is TGTGCCAGCAGTGAAGAAACCATAACGCGGCCCCAGCATTTT.

V and J are TRBV6-1 and TRBJ2-2, with 14 bases aligning to TRBD2. The CDR3 consists of 16 residues. Germline values: CDR1 MNHNS, CDR2 SASEGT. V gave up 4 bases and J gave up 4 bases; unmatched junction bases: 2. CDR3 coding DNA: TGTGCCAGCAGTGGGGGACTAGCGGGGGTCACCGGGGAGCTGTTTTTT. Translation gives CASSGGLAGVTGELFF.

This rearrangement joins TRBV18 to TRBJ2-3, with 8 bases identical to TRBD1. The CDR3 is made up of 15 amino acids. The junction had 6 bases not matched to a gene; V was cut back by 3 bases and J by 4 bases. Germline lookup yields CDR1 KGHSH and CDR2 LQKENI. CDR3 protein: CASSPAGGNADTQYF. For the CDR3, the DNA is TGTGCCAGCTCACCTGCAGGGGGCAACGCAGATACGCAGTATTTT.

The genes are TRBV2 and TRBJ1-1, with no clear D. Trimming shortened V by 6 bases and J by 6 bases, and 17 bases separated the two germline ends. From germline, CDR1 is SNHLY and CDR2 FYNNEI. There are 14 residues in the CDR3. CDR3 loop: CASRPRTTYSEAFF. The CDR3 bases are TGTGCCAGCAGGCCACGAACCACTTATTCTGAAGCTTTCTTT.

This clone showed up just a few times. CDR3 protein: CASSEQGAATGELFF. The CDR3 bases are TGTGCCAGCAGTGAGCAGGGGGCCGCCACCGGGGAGCTGTTTTTT. The chain employs TRBV6-1 and TRBJ2-2; 8 bases are a match to TRBD1. The CDR3 consists of 15 residues. Germline V gene data show CDR1 as MNHNS and CDR2 as SASEGT. After removal of 3 bases from V and 4 bases from J, the junction contained 4 bases not matched to a gene.